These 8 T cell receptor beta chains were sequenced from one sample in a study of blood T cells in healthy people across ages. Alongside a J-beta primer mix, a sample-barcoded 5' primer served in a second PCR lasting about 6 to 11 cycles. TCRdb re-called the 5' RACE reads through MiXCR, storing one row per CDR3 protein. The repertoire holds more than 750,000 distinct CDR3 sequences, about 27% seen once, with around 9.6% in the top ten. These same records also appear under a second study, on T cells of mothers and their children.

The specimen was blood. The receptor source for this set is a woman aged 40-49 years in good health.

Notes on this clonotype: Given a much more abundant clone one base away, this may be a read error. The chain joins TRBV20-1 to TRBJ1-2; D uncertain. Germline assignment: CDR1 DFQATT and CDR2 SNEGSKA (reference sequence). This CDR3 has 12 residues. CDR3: CSARAVNHGYTF. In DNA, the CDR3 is TGCAGTGCTAGGGCCGTTAACCATGGCTACACCTTC.

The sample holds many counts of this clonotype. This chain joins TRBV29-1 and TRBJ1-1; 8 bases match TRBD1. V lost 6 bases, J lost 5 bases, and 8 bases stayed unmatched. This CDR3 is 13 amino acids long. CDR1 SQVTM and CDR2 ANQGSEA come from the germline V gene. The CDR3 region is CSVATGGWTEAFF. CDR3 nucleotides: TGCAGCGTGGCCACAGGGGGATGGACTGAAGCTTTCTTT.

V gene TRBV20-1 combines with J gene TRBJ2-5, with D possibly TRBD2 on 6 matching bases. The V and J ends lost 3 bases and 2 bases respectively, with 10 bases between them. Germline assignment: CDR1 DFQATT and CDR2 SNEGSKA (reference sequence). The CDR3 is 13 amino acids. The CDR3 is CSASGGGQETQYF. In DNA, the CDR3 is TGCAGTGCTAGCGGGGGAGGACAAGAGACCCAGTACTTC.

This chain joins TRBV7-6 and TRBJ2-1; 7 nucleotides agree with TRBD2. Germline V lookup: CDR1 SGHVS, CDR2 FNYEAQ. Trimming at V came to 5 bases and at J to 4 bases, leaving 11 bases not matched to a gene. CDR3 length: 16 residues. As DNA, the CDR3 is TGTGCCAGCAGCGCAGTACGAGCGGGGCGGTACAATGAGCAGTTCTTC. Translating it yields CASSAVRAGRYNEQFF.

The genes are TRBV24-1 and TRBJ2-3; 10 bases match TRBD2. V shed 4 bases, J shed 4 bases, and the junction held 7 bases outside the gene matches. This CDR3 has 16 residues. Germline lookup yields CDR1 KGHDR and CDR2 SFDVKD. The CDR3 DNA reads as TGTGCCACCAGTGAGGCAGCGGGAGGGGGATCAGATACGCAGTATTTT. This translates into CATSEAAGGGSDTQYF.

The CDR3 nucleotides read TGTGCCAGCAGTCGAAATCCGGGACAGGGGCCCCGTAGCTTTTACGAGCAGTACTTC. Translated: CASSRNPGQGPRSFYEQYF. The chain links TRBV27 to TRBJ2-4, with 10 bases lining up with TRBD1. The J call may be faulty, since TRBJ2-7 better matches the DNA end. The CDR3 extends over 19 amino acids. Germline V CDR1 and CDR2: MNHEY, SMNVEV (reference sequence).

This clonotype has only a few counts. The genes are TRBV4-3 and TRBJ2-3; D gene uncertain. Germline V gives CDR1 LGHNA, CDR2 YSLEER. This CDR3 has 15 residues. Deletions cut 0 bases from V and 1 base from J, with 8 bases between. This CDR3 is CASSQDSMGTDTQYF. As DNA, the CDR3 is TGCGCCAGCAGCCAAGATTCGATGGGCACAGATACGCAGTATTTT.

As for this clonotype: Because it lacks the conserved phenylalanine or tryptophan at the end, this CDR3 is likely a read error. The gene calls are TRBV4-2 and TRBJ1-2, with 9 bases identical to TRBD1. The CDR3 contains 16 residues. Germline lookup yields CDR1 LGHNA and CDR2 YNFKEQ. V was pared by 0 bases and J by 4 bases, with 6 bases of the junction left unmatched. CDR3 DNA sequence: TGTGCCAGCAGCCAAGATACGACAGGGGGGATCTATGGCTACACCGTC. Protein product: CASSQDTTGGIYGYTV.